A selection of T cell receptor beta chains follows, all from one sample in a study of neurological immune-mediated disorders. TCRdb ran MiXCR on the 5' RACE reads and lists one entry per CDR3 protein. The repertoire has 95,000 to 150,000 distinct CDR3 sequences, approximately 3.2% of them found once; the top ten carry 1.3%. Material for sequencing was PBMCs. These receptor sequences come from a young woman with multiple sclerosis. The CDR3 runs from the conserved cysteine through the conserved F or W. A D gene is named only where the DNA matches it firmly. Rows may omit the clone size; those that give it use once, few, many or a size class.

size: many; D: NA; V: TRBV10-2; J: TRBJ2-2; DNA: TGCGCCAGCAGTGAGAGACTAGTTGGCAACACCGGGGAGCTGTTTTTT; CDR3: CASSERLVGNTGELFF
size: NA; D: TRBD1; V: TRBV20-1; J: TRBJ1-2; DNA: TGCAGTGCTAGAGATCTCAGGGGGGTTGACTATGGCTACACATTC; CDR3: CSARDLRGVDYGYTF
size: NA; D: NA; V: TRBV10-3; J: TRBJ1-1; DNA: TGTGCCATCAGTGACTCCCGGAAGTCCCGAAGAATGAACACTGAAGCTTTCTTT; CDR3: CAISDSRKSRRMNTEAFF
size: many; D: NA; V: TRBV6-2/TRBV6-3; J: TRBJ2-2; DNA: TGTGCCAGCAGTTACTCGGTGCACACCGGGGAGCTGTTTTTT; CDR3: CASSYSVHTGELFF
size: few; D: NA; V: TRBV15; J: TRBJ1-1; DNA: TGTGCCACCAGCAGAAGGAACACTGAAGCTTTCTTT; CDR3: CATSRRNTEAFF
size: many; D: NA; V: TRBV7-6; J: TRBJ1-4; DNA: TGTGCCAGCAGCGCCCAACCGACAGGCGGGATAGTAAATGAAAAACTGTTTTTT; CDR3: CASSAQPTGGIVNEKLFF
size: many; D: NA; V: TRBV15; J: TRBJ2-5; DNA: TGTGCCACCAGCCGAGGGCCGCAAGAGACCCAGTACTTC; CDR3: CATSRGPQETQYF
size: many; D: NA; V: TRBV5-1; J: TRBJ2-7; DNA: TGCGCCAGCAGTGGGGATTGGACGGACAGCTACGAGCAGTACTTC; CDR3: CASSGDWTDSYEQYF
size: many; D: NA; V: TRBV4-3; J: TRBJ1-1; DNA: TGCGCCAGCACCCGGTCTGCCCAGGGTGTGGGCACTGAAGCTTTCTTT; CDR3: CASTRSAQGVGTEAFF
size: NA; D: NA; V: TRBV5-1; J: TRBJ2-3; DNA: TGCGCCAGCAGCGCCAGGGTCGGAAGCACAGATACGCAGTATTTT; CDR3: CASSARVGSTDTQYF
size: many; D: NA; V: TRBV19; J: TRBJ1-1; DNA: TGTGCCAGTAGTCCCGCCCTGGGGAACACTGAAGCTTTCTTT; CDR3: CASSPALGNTEAFF
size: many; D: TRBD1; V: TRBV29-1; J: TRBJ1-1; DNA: TGCAGCGTCCTCCGGGACAGGGACCCCTGGACTGAAGCTTTCTTT; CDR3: CSVLRDRDPWTEAFF
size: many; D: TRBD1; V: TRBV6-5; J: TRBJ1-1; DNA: TGTGCCAGCAGTTCTGTCCCGGGACAGGGGGCGGGCACTGAAGCTTTCTTT; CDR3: CASSSVPGQGAGTEAFF
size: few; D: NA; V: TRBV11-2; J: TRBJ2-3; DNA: TGTGCCAGCAGCTTAGGGGATTCTAGCACAGATACGCAGTATTTT; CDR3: CASSLGDSSTDTQYF